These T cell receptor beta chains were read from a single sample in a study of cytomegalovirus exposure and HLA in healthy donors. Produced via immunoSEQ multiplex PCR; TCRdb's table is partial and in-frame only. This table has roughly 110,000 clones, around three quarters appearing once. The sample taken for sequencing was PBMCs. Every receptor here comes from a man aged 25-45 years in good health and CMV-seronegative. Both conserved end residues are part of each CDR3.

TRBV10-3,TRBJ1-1,CATTTGGYTEAFF
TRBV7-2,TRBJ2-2,CASSLGLAGVNTGELFF
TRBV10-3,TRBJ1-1,CASARQVLNTEAFF
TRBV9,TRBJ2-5,CASSVAGGNQETQYF
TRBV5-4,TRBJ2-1,CASSFGSEQFF
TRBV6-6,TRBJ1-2,CASSYLQIYGYTF
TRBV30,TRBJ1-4,CAWNRGTGFLANEKLFF
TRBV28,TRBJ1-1,CASSLNRELAFF
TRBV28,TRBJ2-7,CATYQRGAAHEQYF
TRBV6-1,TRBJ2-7,CAVQSGNSYEQYF
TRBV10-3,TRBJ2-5,CAIMGGRGETQYF
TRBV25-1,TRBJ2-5,CASSETVQETQYF
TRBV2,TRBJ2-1,CASRDDRGPDNEQFF
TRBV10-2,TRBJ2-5,CASSFRTSLETQYF
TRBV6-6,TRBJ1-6,CASSYSSNSPLHF
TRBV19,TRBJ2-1,CASSIGAALEQFF
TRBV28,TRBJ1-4,CASSSPDLAGAEKLFF
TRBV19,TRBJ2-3,CASSIPGLVSADTQYF
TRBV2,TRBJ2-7,CASTSSRDSYEQYF
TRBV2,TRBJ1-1,CASSVDRVNTEAFF
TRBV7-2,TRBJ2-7,CASSSRDSSYEQYF
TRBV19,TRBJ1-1,CASSILFGEAFF
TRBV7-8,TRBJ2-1,CASSLAGGLGYNEQFF
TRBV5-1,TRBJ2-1,CASSLGPPGQGMNEQFF
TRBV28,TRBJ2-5,CASSLWNSPQETQYF
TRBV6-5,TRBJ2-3,CASSYQFGTTDTQYF
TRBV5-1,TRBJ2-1,CASSLRLAGDSYNEQFF
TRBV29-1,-,CSVAGESSGGYAYEQYF
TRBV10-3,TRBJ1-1,CAISEGQGAFF
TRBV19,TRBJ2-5,CASSTDRGQETQYF
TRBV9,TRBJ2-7,CASSISKNRGTYEQYF
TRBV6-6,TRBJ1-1,CASSTDRNTEAFF
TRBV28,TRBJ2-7,CASSFVDTGPEQYF
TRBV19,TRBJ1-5,CASSHGTDQPYSNQPQHF
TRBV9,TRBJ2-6,CASSPQGAGANVLTF
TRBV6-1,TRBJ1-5,CATGAGTSNQPQHF
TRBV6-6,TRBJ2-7,CASGGRDRDYEQYF
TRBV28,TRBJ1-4,CASSPTTYWDRGNEKLFF
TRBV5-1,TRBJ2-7,CASSYFGTSYEQYF
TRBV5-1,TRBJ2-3,CASSLHLRTGTDTQYF
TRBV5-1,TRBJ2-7,CASSWVAGQEDEQYF
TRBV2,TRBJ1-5,CASGRDRDNQPQHF